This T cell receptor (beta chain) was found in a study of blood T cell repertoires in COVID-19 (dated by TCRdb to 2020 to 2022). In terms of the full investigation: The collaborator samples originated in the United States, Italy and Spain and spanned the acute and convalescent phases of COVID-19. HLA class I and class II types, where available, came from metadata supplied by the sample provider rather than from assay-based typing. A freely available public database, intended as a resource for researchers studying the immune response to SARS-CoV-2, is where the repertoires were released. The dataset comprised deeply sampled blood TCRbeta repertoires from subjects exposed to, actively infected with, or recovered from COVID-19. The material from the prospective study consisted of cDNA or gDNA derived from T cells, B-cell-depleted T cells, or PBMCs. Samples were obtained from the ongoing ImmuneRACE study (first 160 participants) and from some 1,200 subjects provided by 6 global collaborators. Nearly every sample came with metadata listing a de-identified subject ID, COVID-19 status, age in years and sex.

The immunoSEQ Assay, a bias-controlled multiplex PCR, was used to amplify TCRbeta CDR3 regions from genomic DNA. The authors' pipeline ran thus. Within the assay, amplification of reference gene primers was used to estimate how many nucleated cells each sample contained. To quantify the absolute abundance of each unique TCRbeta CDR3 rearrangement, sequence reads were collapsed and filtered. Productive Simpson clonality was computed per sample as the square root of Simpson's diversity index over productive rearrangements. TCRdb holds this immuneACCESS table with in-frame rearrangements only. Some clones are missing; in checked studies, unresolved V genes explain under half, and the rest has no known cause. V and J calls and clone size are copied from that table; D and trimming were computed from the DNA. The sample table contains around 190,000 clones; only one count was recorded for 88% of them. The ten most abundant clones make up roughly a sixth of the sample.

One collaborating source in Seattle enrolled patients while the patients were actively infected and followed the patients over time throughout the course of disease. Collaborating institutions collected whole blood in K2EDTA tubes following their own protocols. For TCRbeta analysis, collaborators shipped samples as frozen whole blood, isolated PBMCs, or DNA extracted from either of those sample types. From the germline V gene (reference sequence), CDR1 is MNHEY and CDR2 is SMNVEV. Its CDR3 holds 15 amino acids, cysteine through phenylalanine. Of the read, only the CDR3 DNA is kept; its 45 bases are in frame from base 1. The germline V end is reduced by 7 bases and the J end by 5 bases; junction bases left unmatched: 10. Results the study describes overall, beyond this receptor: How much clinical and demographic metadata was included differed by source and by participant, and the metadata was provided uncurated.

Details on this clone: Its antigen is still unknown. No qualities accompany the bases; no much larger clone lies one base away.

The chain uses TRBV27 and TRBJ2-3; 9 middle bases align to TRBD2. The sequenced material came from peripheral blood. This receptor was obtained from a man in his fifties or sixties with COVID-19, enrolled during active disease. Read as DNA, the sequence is TGTGCCAGCAACGTAGGCGGGGGGGCTGGAGATACGCAGTATTTT. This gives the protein CASNVGGGAGDTQYF.